Sequencing of this T cell receptor (beta chain) was carried out in a study of cytomegalovirus exposure and HLA in healthy donors. Findings of the study overall: 164 TCR beta chains were listed as cytomegalovirus-associated. After further analysis at a later stage, 15,000 to 20,000 TCR beta sequences were associated with HLA alleles at 0.05 false discovery rate.

In the case of this clone: What it binds is not known.

PCR primers comprised 60 Vbeta and 13 Jbeta primers. Only in-frame clones appear in the TCRdb table, and some are missing; sequencing was by immunoSEQ multiplex PCR. The table lists 100,000 to 150,000 clones, 74% of them singletons. Those who donated were healthy bone marrow donors. V lost 0 bases, J lost 2 bases, and 9 bases lay in between. There are 15 residues in the CDR3. Per germline, CDR1 SGHRS and CDR2 YFSETQ. The sequence was collected from a woman aged 50 to 60 in good health and CMV-seropositive. Material: PBMCs. This chain connects TRBV5-1 to TRBJ2-1, with TRBD2 as a possible D gene (5 bases). CDR3 bases: TGCGCCAGCAGCTTGGCCTCGGGGACCTACAATGAGCAGTTCTTC. Its translation: CASSLASGTYNEQFF.